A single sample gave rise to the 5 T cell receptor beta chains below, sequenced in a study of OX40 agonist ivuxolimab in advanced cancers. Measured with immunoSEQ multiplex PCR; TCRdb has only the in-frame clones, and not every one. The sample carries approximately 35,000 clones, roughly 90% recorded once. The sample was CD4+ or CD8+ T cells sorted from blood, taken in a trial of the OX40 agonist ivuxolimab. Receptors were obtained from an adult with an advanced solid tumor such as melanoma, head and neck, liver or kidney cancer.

The CDR3 nucleotides read TGTGCCAGCAGCCTGGGCGTGGGGGTCAATGAGCAGTTCTTC. Protein: CASSLGVGVNEQFF. The chain recombines TRBV5-6 with TRBJ2-1, with D tentatively TRBD1 or TRBD2 (5 bases each). Trimming took off 4 bases at V and 6 bases at J, with 14 bases between the two ends. CDR1 is SGHDT, CDR2 YYEEEE, per germline. The CDR3 extends over 14 amino acids.

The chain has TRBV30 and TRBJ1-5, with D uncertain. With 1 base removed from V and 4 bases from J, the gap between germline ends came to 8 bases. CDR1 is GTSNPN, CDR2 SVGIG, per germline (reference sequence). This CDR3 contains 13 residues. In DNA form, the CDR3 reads TGTGCCTGGAGTGCTGGGTGGAATCAGCCCCAGCATTTT. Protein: CAWSAGWNQPQHF.

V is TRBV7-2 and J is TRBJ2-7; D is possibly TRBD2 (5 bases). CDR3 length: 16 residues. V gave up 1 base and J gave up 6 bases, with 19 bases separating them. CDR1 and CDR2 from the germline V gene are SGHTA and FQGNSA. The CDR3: CASSLVSGSSGSEQYF. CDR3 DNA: TGTGCCAGCAGCTTAGTTTCTGGGTCGTCGGGAAGCGAGCAGTACTTC. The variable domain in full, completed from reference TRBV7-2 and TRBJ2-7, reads GAGVSQSPSNKVTEKGKDVELRCDPISGHTALYWYRQSLGQGLEFLIYFQGNSAPDKSGLPSDRFSAERTGGSVSTLTIQRTQQEDSAVYLCASSLVSGSSGSEQYFGPGTRLTVT.

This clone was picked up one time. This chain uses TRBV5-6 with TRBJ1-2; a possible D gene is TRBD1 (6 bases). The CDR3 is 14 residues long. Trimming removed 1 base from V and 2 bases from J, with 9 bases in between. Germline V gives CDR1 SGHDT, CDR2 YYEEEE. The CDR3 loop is CASSLWGGNYGYTF. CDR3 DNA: TGTGCCAGCAGCTTGTGGGGGGGCAACTATGGCTACACCTTC.

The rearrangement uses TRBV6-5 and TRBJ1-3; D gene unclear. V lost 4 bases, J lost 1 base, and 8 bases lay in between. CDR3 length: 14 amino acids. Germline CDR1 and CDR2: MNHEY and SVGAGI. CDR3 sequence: CASSFSRSGNTIYF. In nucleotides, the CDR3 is TGTGCCAGCAGTTTTTCCAGGTCTGGAAACACCATATATTTT.